These 21 T cell receptor beta chains share one sample of origin, sequenced in a study of cytomegalovirus exposure and HLA in healthy donors (dated by TCRdb to the late 2010s). Receptors were amplified or captured by the immunoSEQ multiplex PCR assay. A mixture of 60 forward primers for TCR Vbeta segments and 13 reverse primers for TCR Jbeta segments was used in the multiplex PCR. TCRdb provides this immuneACCESS table in a form limited to in-frame rearrangements. Some clones are lacking; in checked studies, under half of them reflect an unresolved V gene, and why the rest are absent is not known. In this sample the table shows approximately 300,000 clones, about 83% of which occur a single time. Together, the top ten hold roughly 2% of the sample. Source material: PBMCs. The receptors derive from a woman aged 40-49 years in good health and CMV-seropositive.

A few counts support this clone. The DNA of the CDR3 is TGTGCCAGTAGGCGGGGGGACCGATTTAATGAAAAACTGTTTTTT. Protein product: CASRRGDRFNEKLFF. The chain uses TRBV19 and TRBJ1-4, with D perhaps matching TRBD1 (5 bases). Germline V lookup: CDR1 LNHDA, CDR2 SQIVND (reference sequence). V was pared by 6 bases and J by 4 bases, with 15 bases between. The CDR3 runs to 15 residues.

The chain couples TRBV10-3 to TRBJ1-2, with D maybe TRBD1 (6 bases). Trimming removed 3 bases from V and 4 bases from J, with 9 bases in between. In germline, CDR1 is ENHRY, CDR2 SYGVKD. The CDR3 has 13 residues. The CDR3 loop reads CAISEGGAYGYTF. CDR3 nucleotide sequence: TGTGCCATCAGTGAAGGGGGGGCCTATGGCTACACCTTC.

In its sample, this clone was seen a few times. V gene TRBV5-1 combines with J gene TRBJ2-5, with a tentative D call TRBD2 (6 bases). Germline assignment: CDR1 SGHRS and CDR2 YFSETQ. With 4 bases removed from V and 2 bases from J, the gap between germline ends came to 12 bases. The CDR3 loop spans 14 amino acids. Written as DNA, the CDR3 is TGCGCCAGCAGCCCCTTCGCGGGGCAAGAGACCCAGTACTTC. It yields the protein CASSPFAGQETQYF.

A single count supports this clone. The chain combines TRBV7-6 with TRBJ2-3; D may be TRBD2 (6 bases). CDR1 and CDR2 from the germline V gene are SGHVS and FNYEAQ. The CDR3 has 16 amino acids. Trimming stripped 5 bases from V and 0 bases from J, with 15 bases between. As DNA, the CDR3 is TGTGCCAGCAGCCGCAAGCGGCGGGAAAGCACAGATACGCAGTATTTT. Translation gives CASSRKRRESTDTQYF.

This clone has a handful of counts. The rearrangement joins TRBV25-1 to TRBJ1-1, with D possibly matching TRBD1 (5 bases). This CDR3 has 11 amino acids. Germline CDR1 and CDR2: MGHDK and SYGVNS. With 4 bases removed from V and 8 bases from J, the gap between germline ends came to 8 bases. The CDR3 region has the DNA TGTGCCAGCAGTGCAAACAGGGAAGCTTTCTTT. This encodes CASSANREAFF.

This clone turned up a few times. This CDR3 is CASSPTGGYNEKLFF. In DNA, the CDR3 is TGTGCCAGCAGCCCCACGGGGGGTTATAATGAAAAACTGTTTTTT. The rearrangement uses TRBV7-9 and TRBJ1-4; D might be TRBD1 (5 bases). V was pared by 5 bases and J by 4 bases, with 14 bases between. The CDR3 covers 15 residues. The germline V gene has CDR1 SEHNR and CDR2 FQNEAQ (reference sequence).

This sequence joins TRBV5-6 and TRBJ2-1; 10 bases are shared with TRBD2. V was clipped by 1 base and J by 4 bases; unmatched bases: 8. This CDR3 is 17 amino acids long. CDR1 and CDR2 from the germline V gene are SGHDT and YYEEEE. Here the CDR3 reads CASSLRGLAAIYNEQFF. DNA for the CDR3: TGTGCCAGCAGCTTGCGCGGACTAGCGGCTATATACAATGAGCAGTTCTTC.

The chain links TRBV5-4 to TRBJ2-2, with 9 nucleotides matching TRBD2. Trimming removed 4 bases from V and 6 bases from J; junction bases left unmatched: 13. The CDR3 extends over 17 amino acids. Germline values: CDR1 SGHNT, CDR2 YYREEE (reference sequence). The CDR3 sequence is CASSQPPGGRAPGELFF. The CDR3 bases are TGTGCCAGCAGCCAACCCCCGGGCGGGAGGGCCCCCGGGGAGCTGTTTTTT.

A note on this clone: The junction differs from germline at one of its ends, possibly a read error. The chain carries TRBV7-9 and TRBJ2-1; D not resolved. CDR3 size: 15 residues. Germline V gene data show CDR1 as SEHNR and CDR2 as FQNEAQ (reference sequence). The CDR3 region has the DNA TGTTCCAGCAGCTTGGGCGCGCCCTCCTACAATGAGCAGTTCTTC. This gives the protein CSSSLGAPSYNEQFF.

This clone has a single count. This chain links TRBV19 with TRBJ2-1; D is perhaps TRBD1 (5 bases). The V gene lost 3 bases and the J gene lost 7 bases, with 16 bases spanning the gap. Germline V CDR1 and CDR2: LNHDA, SQIVND (reference sequence). The CDR3 is 15 amino acids. For the CDR3, the DNA is TGTGCCAGTAGTATCCGGCAGGGTCAGAAGAATGAGCAGTTCTTC. The encoded protein is CASSIRQGQKNEQFF.

The chain combines TRBV10-3 with TRBJ2-2; D perhaps matches TRBD2 (5 bases). V lost 10 bases and J 4 bases, leaving 13 bases between the germline ends. The length of the CDR3 is 13 residues. Germline loops: CDR1 ENHRY, CDR2 SYGVKD. This CDR3 reads CATYSEGTGELFF. The CDR3 nucleotides read TGTGCCACCTATAGCGAAGGCACCGGGGAGCTGTTTTTT.

This chain uses TRBV29-1 with TRBJ2-1, with D perhaps TRBD2 (7 bases). The CDR3 totals 16 residues. Germline lookup yields CDR1 SQVTM and CDR2 ANQGSEA. The V gene lost 8 bases and the J gene lost 7 bases, with 27 bases spanning the gap. The CDR3 protein is CSTNWGGGIVRNEQFF. The CDR3 coding sequence is TGCAGCACAAATTGGGGGGGCGGGATAGTGAGGAATGAGCAGTTCTTC.

This chain joins TRBV7-2 and TRBJ1-1; maybe TRBD1 (6 bases). In germline, CDR1 is SGHTA, CDR2 FQGNSA. Trimming removed 5 bases from V and 7 bases from J, with 11 bases in between. The CDR3 has 12 amino acids. The CDR3 DNA sequence: TGTGCCAGCAGCCCGGACAGTGATGAAGCTTTCTTT. Its translation is CASSPDSDEAFF.

J is TRBJ1-2 and V is TRBV7-9; 7 bases fit TRBD1. Germline trimming cut 8 bases from V and 0 bases from J; bases unmatched to any gene: 6. Germline-derived CDR1 and CDR2 are SEHNR and FQNEAQ (reference sequence). The CDR3 sequence is 14 residues long. The CDR3 spells CASGKQGTNYGYTF. The CDR3 DNA sequence: TGTGCCAGCGGAAAACAGGGGACTAACTATGGCTACACCTTC. The variable domain in full, with the rest retrieved from reference TRBV7-9 and TRBJ1-2, is DTGVSQNPRHKITKRGQNVTFRCDPISEHNRLYWYRQTLGQGPEFLTYFQNEAQLEKSRLLSDRFSAERPKGSFSTLEIQRTEQGDSAMYLCASGKQGTNYGYTFGSGTRLTVV.

The chain recombines TRBV7-2 with TRBJ1-1; 9 nucleotides align to TRBD1. Germline loops: CDR1 SGHTA, CDR2 FQGNSA. The V gene end was trimmed by 5 bases and the J gene end by 1 base; junction bases not matched to a gene: 2. The CDR3 is made up of 14 amino acids. Written as DNA, the CDR3 is TGTGCCAGCAGCCCACAGGGGGCGAACACTGAAGCTTTCTTT. The encoded protein is CASSPQGANTEAFF.

V gene TRBV16 combines with J gene TRBJ2-3; D uncertain. The CDR3 runs 14 residues. Germline V gene sequence: CDR1 KGHSY, CDR2 FQNENV. V was trimmed by 5 bases and J by 0 bases, leaving 9 bases between them. The CDR3 DNA sequence: TGTGCCAGCAGCGTCTCGCGGAGCACAGATACGCAGTATTTT. It translates to CASSVSRSTDTQYF.

The gene calls are TRBV18 and TRBJ1-1; 9 nucleotides align to TRBD1. Germline values: CDR1 KGHSH, CDR2 LQKENI. V lost 3 bases to trimming and J lost 3 bases; unmatched junction nucleotides: 8. This CDR3 has 16 amino acids. CDR3 nucleotides: TGTGCCAGCTCACCCTCGCGACAGGGGGTATACACTGAAGCTTTCTTT. Translation: CASSPSRQGVYTEAFF.

The V gene is TRBV28, the J gene TRBJ2-7; 11 bases agree with TRBD2. CDR3 size: 16 residues. From germline, CDR1 is MDHEN and CDR2 SYDVKM. Trimming at V came to 5 bases and at J to 3 bases, leaving 9 bases not matched to a gene. CDR3 amino acids: CASSPGGLAGYYEQYF. DNA of the CDR3: TGTGCCAGCAGTCCCGGAGGACTAGCGGGTTACTACGAGCAGTACTTC.

The chain is built from TRBV19 and TRBJ2-3, with D unresolved. Trimming removed 0 bases from V and 1 base from J, with 5 bases in between. Germline CDR1 LNHDA, CDR2 SQIVND (reference sequence). The CDR3 has 14 amino acids. In nucleotides, the CDR3 is TGTGCCAGTAGTATAGATAGAGGCACAGATACGCAGTATTTT. This gives the protein CASSIDRGTDTQYF. Looking up the rest from reference TRBV19 and TRBJ2-3 gives the full variable domain: DGGITQSPKYLFRKEGQNVTLSCEQNLNHDAMYWYRQDPGQGLRLIYYSQIVNDFQKGDIAEGYSVSREKKESFPLTVTSAQKNPTAFYLCASSIDRGTDTQYFGPGTRLTVL.

V usage is TRBV27 and J usage is TRBJ2-3; D is perhaps TRBD2 (7 bases). CDR3 length: 15 residues. Trimming removed 9 bases at V and 6 bases at J, with 22 bases between. Germline V gene sequence: CDR1 MNHEY, CDR2 SMNVEV (reference sequence). CDR3 amino acids: CARGGGGPSGDTQYF. The CDR3 coding sequence is TGTGCCAGGGGTGGGGGGGGCCCCTCGGGTGATACGCAGTATTTT.

The rearrangement links TRBV29-1 to TRBJ2-1; D is possibly TRBD2 (6 bases). There are 12 residues in the CDR3. Germline CDR1 is SQVTM and CDR2 is ANQGSEA. V was cut by 4 bases and J by 8 bases, with 12 bases left in between. Written as DNA, the CDR3 is TGCAGCGTTGTAGGATGGGGGGATGAGCAGTTCTTC. This gives the protein CSVVGWGDEQFF.